This T cell receptor beta chain emerged from a study of T cell repertoires in cytomegalovirus infection. Study details: HLA-C-restricted CMV epitopes, recently identified, and well-studied HLA-B-restricted ones were used by the study. Public TCR beta signature analysis indicated the presence of both CMV infection and matching HLA type. Whole-study results and caveats: People with CMV and the relevant HLA were identified by cumulative public TCR beta family frequency. Within the response measured ex vivo, HLA-C-restricted CMV-specific TCR beta clonotypes were dominant.

This clonotype has just a few counts. Its antigen remains unknown. The CDR3 runs 14 residues. CDR1 SGHTA and CDR2 FQGNSA come from the germline V gene. Trimming shortened V by 1 base and J by 4 bases, and 10 bases separated the two germline ends. TCRdb processed the reads anew with MiXCR; each CDR3 protein has one entry. The sample has approximately 470,000 distinct CDR3 sequences; roughly 46% are singletons. The V call is TRBV7-2, the J call TRBJ2-5; no reliable D call. The clonotype was recovered from a human donor in good health (CMV status not recorded). Some clones in this sample may be carry-over from other donors' samples. The source material was cultured PBMCs, sampled from culture after CMV antigen stimulation. The CDR3 spells CASSLGSQIETQYF. For the CDR3, the DNA is TGTGCCAGCAGCTTAGGGTCCCAGATAGAGACCCAGTACTTC.